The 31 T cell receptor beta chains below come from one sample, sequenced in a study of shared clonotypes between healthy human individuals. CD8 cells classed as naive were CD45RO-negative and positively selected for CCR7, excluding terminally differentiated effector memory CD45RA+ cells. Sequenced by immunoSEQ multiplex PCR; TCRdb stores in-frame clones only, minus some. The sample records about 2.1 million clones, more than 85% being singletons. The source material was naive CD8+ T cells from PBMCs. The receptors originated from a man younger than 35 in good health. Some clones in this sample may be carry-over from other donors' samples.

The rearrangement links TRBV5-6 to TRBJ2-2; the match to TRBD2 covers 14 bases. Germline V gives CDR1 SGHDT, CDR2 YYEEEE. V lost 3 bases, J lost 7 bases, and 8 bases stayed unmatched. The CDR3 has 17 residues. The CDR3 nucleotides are TGTGCCAGCAGCTACCGACTAGCGGGAGGGCCGGTCGGGGAGCTGTTTTTT. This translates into CASSYRLAGGPVGELFF.

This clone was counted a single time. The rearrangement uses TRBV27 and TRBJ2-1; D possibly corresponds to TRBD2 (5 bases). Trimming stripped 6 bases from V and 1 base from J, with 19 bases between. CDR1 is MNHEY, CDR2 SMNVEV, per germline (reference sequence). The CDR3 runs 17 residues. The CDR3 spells CASSSWIGEGSYNEQFF. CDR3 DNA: TGTGCCAGCAGCTCCTGGATCGGGGAAGGGTCCTACAATGAGCAGTTCTTC.

The chain's CDR3 is CASSQYRDRRTYEQYF. Written as DNA, the CDR3 is TGTGCCAGCAGCCAATATAGGGACAGGCGTACCTACGAGCAGTACTTC. The chain recombines TRBV14 with TRBJ2-7; 8 positions agree with TRBD1. Looked up from germline, CDR1 is SGHDN and CDR2 is FVKESK. With 2 bases clipped from V and 2 bases from J, the junction kept 8 bases outside the gene matches. The CDR3 length is 16 residues.

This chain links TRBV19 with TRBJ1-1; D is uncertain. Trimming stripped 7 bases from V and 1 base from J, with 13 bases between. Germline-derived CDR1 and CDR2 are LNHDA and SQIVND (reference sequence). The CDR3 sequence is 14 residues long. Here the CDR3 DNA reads TGTGCCAGTACCTTCTTCGGAGGGAACACTGAAGCTTTCTTT. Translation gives CASTFFGGNTEAFF.

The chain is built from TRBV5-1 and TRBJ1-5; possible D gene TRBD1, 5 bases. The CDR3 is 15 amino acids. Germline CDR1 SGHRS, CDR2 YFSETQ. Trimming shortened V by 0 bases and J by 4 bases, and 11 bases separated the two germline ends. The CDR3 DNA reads TGCGCCAGCAGCTTGGGGCAGGGCCCTAATCAGCCCCAGCATTTT. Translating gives CASSLGQGPNQPQHF.

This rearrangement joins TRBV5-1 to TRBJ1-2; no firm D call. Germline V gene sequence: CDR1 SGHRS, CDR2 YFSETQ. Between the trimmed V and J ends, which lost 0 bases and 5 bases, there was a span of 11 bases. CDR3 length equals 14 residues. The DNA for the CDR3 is TGCGCCAGCAGCTTGGACAGTCCCTCATATGGCTACACCTTC. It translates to CASSLDSPSYGYTF.

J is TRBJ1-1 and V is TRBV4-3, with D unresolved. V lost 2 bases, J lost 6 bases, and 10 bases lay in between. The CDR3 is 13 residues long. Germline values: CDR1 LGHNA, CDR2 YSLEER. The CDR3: CASSQLGGPEAFF. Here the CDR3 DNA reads TGCGCCAGCAGCCAACTGGGAGGTCCTGAAGCTTTCTTT.

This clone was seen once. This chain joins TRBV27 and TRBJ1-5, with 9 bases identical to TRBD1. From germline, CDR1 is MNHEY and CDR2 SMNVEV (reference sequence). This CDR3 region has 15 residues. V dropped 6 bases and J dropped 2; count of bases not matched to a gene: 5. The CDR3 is CASSQGQGGNQPQHF. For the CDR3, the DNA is TGTGCCAGCAGCCAGGGACAGGGAGGCAATCAGCCCCAGCATTTT.

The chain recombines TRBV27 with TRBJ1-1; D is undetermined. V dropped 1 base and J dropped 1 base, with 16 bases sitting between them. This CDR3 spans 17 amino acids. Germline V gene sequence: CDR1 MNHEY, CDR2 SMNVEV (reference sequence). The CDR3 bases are TGTGCCAGCAGTTTATTCCCCGGGAGGAAATCGAACACTGAAGCTTTCTTT. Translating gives CASSLFPGRKSNTEAFF.

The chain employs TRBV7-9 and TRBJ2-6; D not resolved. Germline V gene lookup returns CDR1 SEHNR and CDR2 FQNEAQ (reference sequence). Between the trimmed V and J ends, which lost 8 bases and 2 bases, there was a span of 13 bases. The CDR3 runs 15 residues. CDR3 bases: TGTGCCAGCCCCAAAACAATCGCTGGGGCCAACGTCCTGACTTTC. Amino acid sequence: CASPKTIAGANVLTF.

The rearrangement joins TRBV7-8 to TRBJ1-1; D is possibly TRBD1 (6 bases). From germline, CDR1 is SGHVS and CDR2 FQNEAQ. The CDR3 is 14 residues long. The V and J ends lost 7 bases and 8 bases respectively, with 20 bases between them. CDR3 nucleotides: TGTGCCAGCACCTTTCTGGATCCACAGGGAGAAGCTTTCTTT. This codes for CASTFLDPQGEAFF.

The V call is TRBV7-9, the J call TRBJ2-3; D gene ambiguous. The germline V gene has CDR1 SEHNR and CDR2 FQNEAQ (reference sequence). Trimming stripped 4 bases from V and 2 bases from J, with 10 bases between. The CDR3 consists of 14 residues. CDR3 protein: CASSSYSLTDTQYF. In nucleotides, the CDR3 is TGTGCCAGCAGCTCTTACTCCCTCACAGATACGCAGTATTTT.

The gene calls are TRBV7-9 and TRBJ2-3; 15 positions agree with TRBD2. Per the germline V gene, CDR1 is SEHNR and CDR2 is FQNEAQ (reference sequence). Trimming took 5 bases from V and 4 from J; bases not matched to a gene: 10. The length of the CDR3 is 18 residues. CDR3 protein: CASSAPGTSGRRADTQYF. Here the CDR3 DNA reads TGTGCCAGCAGCGCCCCCGGGACTAGCGGGAGGAGGGCAGATACGCAGTATTTT.

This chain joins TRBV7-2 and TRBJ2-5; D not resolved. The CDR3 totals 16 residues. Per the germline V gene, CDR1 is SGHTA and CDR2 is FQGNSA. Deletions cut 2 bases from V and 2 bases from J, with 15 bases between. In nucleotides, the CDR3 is TGTGCCAGCAGCTTATATCGTCGTTGGGGTCAAGAGACCCAGTACTTC. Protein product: CASSLYRRWGQETQYF.

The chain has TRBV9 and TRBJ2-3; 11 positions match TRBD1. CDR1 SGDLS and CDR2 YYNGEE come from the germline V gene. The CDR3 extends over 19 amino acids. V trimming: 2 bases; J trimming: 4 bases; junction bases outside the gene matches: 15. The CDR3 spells CASSVGQGAWREGPDTQYF. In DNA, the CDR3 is TGTGCCAGCAGCGTCGGACAGGGGGCTTGGCGGGAGGGCCCAGATACGCAGTATTTT.

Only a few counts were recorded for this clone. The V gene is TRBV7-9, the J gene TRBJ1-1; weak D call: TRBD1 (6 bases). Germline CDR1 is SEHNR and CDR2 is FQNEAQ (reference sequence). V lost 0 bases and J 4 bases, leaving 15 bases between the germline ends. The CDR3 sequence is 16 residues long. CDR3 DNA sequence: TGTGCCAGCAGCTTAGCGCCCAGGGGTGTGATCACTGAAGCTTTCTTT. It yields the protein CASSLAPRGVITEAFF.

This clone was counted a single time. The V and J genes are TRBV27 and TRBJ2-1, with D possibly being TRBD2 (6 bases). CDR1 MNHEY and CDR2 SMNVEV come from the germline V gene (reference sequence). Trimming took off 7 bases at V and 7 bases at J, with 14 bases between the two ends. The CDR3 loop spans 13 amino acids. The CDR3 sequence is CASTSTSWNEQFF. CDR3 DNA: TGTGCCAGCACGAGTACTAGCTGGAATGAGCAGTTCTTC.

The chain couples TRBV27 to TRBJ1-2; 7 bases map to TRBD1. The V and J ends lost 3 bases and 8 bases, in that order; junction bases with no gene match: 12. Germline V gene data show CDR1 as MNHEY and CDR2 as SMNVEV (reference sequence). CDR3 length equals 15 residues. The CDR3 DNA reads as TGTGCCAGCAGTTTCGGTAAGGGGGCGCAGGAAGGCTACACCTTC. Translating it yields CASSFGKGAQEGYTF.

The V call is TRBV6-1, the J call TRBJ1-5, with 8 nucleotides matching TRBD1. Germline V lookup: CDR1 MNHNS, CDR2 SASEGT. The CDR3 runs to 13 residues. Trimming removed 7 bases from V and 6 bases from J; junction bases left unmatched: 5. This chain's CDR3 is CASTPGGGQPQHF. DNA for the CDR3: TGTGCCAGCACCCCAGGGGGCGGTCAGCCCCAGCATTTT.

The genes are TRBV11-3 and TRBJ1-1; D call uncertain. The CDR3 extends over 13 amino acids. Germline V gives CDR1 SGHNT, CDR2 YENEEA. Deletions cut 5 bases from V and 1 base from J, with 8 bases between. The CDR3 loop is CASSEEANTEAFF. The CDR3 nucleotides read TGTGCCAGCAGCGAGGAGGCGAACACTGAAGCTTTCTTT.

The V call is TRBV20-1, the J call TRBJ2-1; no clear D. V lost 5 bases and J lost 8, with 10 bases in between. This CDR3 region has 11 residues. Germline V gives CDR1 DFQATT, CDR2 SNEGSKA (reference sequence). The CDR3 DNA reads TGCAGTGCTCTTAGCATCCATGAGCAGTTCTTC. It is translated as CSALSIHEQFF.

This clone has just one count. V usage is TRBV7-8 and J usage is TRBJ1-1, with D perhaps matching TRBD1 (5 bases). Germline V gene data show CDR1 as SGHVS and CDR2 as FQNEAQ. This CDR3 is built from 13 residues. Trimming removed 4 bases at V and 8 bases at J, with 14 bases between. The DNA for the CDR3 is TGTGCCAGCAGCTCGATCCCCGGGACGGAAGCTTTCTTT. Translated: CASSSIPGTEAFF.

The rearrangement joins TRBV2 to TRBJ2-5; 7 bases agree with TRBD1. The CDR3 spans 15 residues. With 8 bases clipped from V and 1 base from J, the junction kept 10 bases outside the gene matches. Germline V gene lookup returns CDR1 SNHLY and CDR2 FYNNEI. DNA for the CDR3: TGTGCCAGCCGGGACCGGGACAGACCCCAAGAGACCCAGTACTTC. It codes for CASRDRDRPQETQYF.

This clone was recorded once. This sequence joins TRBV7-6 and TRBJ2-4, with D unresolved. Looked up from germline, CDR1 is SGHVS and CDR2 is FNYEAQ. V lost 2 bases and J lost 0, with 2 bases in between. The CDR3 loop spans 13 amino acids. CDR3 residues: CASSLSAKNIQYF. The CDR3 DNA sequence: TGTGCCAGCAGCTTATCAGCCAAAAACATTCAGTACTTC.

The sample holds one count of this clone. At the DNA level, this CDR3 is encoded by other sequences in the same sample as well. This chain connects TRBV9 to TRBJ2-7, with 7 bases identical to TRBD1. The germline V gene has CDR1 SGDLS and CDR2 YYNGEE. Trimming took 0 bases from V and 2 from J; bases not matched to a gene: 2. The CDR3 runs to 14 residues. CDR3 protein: CASSVGGQPYEQYF. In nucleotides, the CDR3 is TGTGCCAGCAGCGTAGGGGGACAGCCCTACGAGCAGTACTTC.

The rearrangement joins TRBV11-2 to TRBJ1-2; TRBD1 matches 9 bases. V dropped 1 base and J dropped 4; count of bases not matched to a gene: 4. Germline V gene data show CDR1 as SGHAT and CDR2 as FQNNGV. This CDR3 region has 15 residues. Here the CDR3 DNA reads TGTGCCAGCAGCTTAGCACAGGGGGCTACCTATGGCTACACCTTC. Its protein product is CASSLAQGATYGYTF.

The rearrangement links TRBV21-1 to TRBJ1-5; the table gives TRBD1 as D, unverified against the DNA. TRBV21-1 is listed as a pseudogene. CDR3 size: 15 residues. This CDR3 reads CASSNLGTENQPQHF. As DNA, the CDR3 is TGTGCCAGCAGCAACCTAGGGACAGAAAATCAGCCCCAGCATTTT.

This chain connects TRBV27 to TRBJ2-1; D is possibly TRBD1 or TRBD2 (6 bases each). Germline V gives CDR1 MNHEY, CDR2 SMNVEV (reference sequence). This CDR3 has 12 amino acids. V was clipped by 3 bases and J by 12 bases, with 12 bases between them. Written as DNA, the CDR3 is TGTGCCAGCAGTTTGGGGGGCAGTGGGCAGTTCTTC. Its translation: CASSLGGSGQFF.

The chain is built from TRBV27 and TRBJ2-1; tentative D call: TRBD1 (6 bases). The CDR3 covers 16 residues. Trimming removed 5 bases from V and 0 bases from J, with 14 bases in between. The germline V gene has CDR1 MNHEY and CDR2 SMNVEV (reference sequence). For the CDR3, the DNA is TGTGCCAGCAGTCCCGAGGGGGTGAGCTCCTACAATGAGCAGTTCTTC. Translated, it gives CASSPEGVSSYNEQFF.

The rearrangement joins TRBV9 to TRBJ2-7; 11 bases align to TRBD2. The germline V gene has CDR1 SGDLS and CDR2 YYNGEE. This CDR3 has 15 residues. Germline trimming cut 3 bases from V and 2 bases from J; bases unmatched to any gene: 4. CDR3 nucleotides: TGTGCCAGCAGCGAGGGGACTAGCGGAGCCTACGAGCAGTACTTC. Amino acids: CASSEGTSGAYEQYF.

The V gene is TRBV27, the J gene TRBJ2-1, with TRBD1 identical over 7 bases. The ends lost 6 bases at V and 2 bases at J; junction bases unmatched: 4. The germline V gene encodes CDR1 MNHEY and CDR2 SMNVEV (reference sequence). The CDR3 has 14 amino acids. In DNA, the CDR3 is TGTGCCAGCAGAACCCAGGGGGCCTACAATGAGCAGTTCTTC. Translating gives CASRTQGAYNEQFF.